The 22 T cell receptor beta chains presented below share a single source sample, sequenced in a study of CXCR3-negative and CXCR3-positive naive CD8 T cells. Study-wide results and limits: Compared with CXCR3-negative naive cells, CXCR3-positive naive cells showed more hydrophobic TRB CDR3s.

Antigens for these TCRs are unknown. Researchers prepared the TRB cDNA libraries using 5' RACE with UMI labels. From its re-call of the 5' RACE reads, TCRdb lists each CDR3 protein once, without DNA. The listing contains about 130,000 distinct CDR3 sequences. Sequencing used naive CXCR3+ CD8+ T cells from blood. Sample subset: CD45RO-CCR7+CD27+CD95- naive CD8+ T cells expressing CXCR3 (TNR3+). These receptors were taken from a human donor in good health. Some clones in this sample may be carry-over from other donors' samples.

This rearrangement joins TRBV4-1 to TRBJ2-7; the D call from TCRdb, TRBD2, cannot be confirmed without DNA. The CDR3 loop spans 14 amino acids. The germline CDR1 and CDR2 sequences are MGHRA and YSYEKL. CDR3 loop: CASSQTSGVNEQYF.

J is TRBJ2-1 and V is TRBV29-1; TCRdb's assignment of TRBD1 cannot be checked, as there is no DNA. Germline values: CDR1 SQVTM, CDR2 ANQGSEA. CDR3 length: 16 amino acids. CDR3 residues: CSVEGQAASSYNEQFF.

CDR3 residues: CASSQDVGTASYEQYF. This chain connects TRBV4-3 to TRBJ2-7; the D gene TCRdb calls, TRBD1, cannot be checked with no DNA. Germline V gene data show CDR1 as LGHNA and CDR2 as YSLEER. The CDR3 runs 16 residues.

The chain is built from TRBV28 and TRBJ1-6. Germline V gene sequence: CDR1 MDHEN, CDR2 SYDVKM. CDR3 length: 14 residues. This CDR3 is CASSLLGRNSPLHF.

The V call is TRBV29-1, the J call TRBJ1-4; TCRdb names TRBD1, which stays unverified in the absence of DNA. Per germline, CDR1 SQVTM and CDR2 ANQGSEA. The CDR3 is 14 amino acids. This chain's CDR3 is CSVADSTGPRKLFF.

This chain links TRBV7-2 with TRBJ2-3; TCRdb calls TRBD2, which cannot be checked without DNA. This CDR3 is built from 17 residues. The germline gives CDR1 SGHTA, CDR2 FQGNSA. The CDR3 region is CASSLEVAGGHTDTQYF.

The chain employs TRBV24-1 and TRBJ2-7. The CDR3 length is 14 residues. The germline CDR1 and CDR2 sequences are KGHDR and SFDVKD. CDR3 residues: CATSDQASSYEQYF.

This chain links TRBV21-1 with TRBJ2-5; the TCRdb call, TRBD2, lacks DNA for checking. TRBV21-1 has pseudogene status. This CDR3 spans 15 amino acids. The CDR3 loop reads CASSKEGGGGETQYF.

CDR3 protein: CASSLGGQTTYEQYF. V usage is TRBV5-1 and J usage is TRBJ2-7; TCRdb reports TRBD1, a call that lacks DNA to check it against. This CDR3 has 15 residues. CDR1 and CDR2 (germline): SGHRS, YFSETQ.

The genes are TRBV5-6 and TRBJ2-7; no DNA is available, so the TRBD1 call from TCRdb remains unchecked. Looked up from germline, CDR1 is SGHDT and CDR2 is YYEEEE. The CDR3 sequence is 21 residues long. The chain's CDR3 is CASSLEWPDGQEEIPDYEQYF.

The CDR3 protein is CASSFHRGEQFF. The genes are TRBV7-2 and TRBJ2-1; TCRdb names TRBD1, which stays unverified in the absence of DNA. The CDR3 contains 12 residues. The germline V gene encodes CDR1 SGHTA and CDR2 FQGNSA.

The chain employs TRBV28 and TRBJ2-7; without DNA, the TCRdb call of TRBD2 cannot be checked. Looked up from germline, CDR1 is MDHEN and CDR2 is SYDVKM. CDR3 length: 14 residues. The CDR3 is CASTLTAGSYEQYF.

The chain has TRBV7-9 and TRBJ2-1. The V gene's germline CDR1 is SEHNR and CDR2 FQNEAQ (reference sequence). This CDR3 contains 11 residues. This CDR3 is CASSLHNEQFF.

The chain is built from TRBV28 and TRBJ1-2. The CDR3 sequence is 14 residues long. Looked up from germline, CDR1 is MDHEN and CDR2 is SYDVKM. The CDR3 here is CASRRVEANYGYTF.

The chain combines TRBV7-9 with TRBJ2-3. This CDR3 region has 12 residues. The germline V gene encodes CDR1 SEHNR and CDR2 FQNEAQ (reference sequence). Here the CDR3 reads CDSRASDDTQYF.

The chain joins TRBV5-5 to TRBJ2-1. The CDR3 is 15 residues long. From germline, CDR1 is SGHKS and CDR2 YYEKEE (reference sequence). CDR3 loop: CASSVGQGAYNEQFF.

CDR3 sequence reads: CASSPTGTSGTDTQYF. This sequence joins TRBV6-5 and TRBJ2-3; TCRdb proposes TRBD2, but this gene call is untestable without DNA. The germline V gene has CDR1 MNHEY and CDR2 SVGAGI. The CDR3 spans 16 residues.

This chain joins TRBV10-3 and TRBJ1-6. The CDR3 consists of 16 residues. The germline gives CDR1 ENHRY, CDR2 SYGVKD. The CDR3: CAISESSTFYNSPLHF.

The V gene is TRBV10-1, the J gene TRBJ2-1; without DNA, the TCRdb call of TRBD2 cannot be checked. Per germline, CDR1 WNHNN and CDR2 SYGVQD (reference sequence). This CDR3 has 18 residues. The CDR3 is CASSPRHTSGRAYNEQFF.

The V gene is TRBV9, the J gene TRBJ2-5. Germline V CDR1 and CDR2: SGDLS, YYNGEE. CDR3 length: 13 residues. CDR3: CASSPVETETQYF.

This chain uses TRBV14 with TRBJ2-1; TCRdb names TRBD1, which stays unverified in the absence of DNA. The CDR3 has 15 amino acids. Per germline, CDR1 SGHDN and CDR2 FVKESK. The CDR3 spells CASSTGVIAYNEQFF.

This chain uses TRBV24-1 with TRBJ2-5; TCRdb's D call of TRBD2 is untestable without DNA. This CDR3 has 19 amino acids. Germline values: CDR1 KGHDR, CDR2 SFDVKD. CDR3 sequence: CATSDPGTSVRSGEETQYF.